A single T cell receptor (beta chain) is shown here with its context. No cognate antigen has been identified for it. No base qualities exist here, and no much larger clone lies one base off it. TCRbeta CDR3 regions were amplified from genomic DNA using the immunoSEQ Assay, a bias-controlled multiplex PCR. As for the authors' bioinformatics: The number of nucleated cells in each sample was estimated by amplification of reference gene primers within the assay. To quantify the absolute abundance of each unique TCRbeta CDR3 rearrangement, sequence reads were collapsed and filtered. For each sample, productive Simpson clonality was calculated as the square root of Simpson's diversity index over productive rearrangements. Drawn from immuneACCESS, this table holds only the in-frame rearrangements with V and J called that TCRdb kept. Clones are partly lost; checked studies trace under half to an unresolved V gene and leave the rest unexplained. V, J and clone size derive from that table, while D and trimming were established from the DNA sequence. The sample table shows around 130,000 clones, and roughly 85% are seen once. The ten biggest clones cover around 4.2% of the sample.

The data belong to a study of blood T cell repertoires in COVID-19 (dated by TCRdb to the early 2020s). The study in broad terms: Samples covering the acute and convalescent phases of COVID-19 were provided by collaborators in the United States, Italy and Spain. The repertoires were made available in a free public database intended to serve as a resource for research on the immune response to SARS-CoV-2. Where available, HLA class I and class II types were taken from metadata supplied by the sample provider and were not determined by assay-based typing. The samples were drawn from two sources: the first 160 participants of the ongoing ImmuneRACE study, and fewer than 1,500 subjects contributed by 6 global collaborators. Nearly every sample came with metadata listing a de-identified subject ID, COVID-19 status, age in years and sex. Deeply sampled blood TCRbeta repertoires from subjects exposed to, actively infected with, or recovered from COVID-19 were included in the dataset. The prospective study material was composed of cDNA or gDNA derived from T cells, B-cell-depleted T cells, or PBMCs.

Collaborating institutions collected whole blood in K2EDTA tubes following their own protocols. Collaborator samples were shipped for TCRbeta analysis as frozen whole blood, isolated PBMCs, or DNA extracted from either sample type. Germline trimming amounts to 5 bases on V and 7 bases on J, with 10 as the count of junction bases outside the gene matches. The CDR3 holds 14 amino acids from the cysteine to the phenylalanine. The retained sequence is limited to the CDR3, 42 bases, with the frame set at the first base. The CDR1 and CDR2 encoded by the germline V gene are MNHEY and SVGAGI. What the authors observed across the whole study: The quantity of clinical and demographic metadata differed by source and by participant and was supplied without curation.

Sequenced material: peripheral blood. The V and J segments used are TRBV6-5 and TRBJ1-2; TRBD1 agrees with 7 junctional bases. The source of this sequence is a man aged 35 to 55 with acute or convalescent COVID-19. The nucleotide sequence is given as TGTGCCAGCAGTCAGGAAGTGACAGGGTTTGGCTACACCTTC. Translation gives CASSQEVTGFGYTF.